These 16 T cell receptor beta chains share one sample of origin, sequenced in a study of cytomegalovirus exposure and HLA in healthy donors. The PCR had 60 Vbeta and 13 Jbeta primers. Clones were read by immunoSEQ multiplex PCR, and TCRdb kept only the in-frame ones, dropping some. The sample yields some 180,000 clones, over 75% seen once. The sample consisted of PBMCs. The receptors shown here come from a woman in her forties or fifties in good health and CMV-seronegative.

This clone occurred a few times. The gene calls are TRBV28 and TRBJ2-1; 7 nucleotides agree with TRBD2. Germline-derived CDR1 and CDR2 are MDHEN and SYDVKM. The CDR3 totals 16 residues. The trim removed 2 bases at V and 4 bases at J, leaving 8 bases unmatched. The CDR3 DNA is TGTGCCAGCAGTTTACCCCCTAGCGGAGTTTACAATGAGCAGTTCTTC. It is translated as CASSLPPSGVYNEQFF.

J is TRBJ1-3 and V is TRBV18; D uncertain. The CDR3 has 15 amino acids. Germline values: CDR1 KGHSH, CDR2 LQKENI. The V and J ends lost 4 bases and 0 bases respectively, with 10 bases between them. This CDR3 is CASSHQASSGNTIYF. For the CDR3, the DNA is TGTGCCAGCTCACATCAGGCCTCCTCTGGAAACACCATATATTTT.

V and J are TRBV5-6 and TRBJ2-2; 8 nucleotides agree with TRBD1. In germline, CDR1 is SGHDT, CDR2 YYEEEE. The V and J ends lost 0 bases and 5 bases, in that order; junction bases with no gene match: 3. The CDR3 contains 15 residues. CDR3 protein: CASSLADRATGELFF. In DNA form, the CDR3 reads TGTGCCAGCAGCTTGGCGGACAGGGCAACCGGGGAGCTGTTTTTT.

The rearrangement uses TRBV19 and TRBJ2-2; 7 positions agree with TRBD2. V dropped 10 bases and J dropped 7; count of bases not matched to a gene: 12. This CDR3 is 14 amino acids long. CDR1 and CDR2 (germline): LNHDA, SQIVND (reference sequence). CDR3 sequence (DNA): TGTGCCACCGGGGGTGGGAGGGCCGGCGGGGAGCTGTTTTTT. Amino acid sequence: CATGGGRAGGELFF. The variable domain in full, completed from reference TRBV19 and TRBJ2-2, reads DGGITQSPKYLFRKEGQNVTLSCEQNLNHDAMYWYRQDPGQGLRLIYYSQIVNDFQKGDIAEGYSVSREKKESFPLTVTSAQKNPTAFYLCATGGGRAGGELFFGEGSRLTVL.

The V and J genes are TRBV9 and TRBJ2-1, with TRBD2 matching over 9 bases. Germline loops: CDR1 SGDLS, CDR2 YYNGEE. V lost 4 bases to trimming and J lost 8 bases; unmatched junction nucleotides: 13. The CDR3 totals 16 residues. Here the CDR3 reads CASSPRGREGHYEQFF. The CDR3, as DNA: TGTGCCAGCAGCCCCCGTGGGCGGGAGGGCCATTATGAGCAGTTCTTC.

V is TRBV6-1 and J is TRBJ2-7; D is ambiguous. CDR1 and CDR2 (germline): MNHNS, SASEGT. CDR3 length equals 14 residues. Trimming shortened V by 6 bases and J by 1 base, and 13 bases separated the two germline ends. CDR3 loop: CASSRSSLSYEQYF. For the CDR3, the DNA is TGTGCCAGCAGCAGATCCTCATTGTCCTACGAGCAGTACTTC.

This chain joins TRBV28 and TRBJ2-3; no clear D gene. This CDR3 is built from 14 residues. Trimming removed 3 bases from V and 4 bases from J, with 11 bases in between. Germline V CDR1 and CDR2: MDHEN, SYDVKM. The CDR3 protein is CASSFNSPPDTQYF. Written as DNA, the CDR3 is TGTGCCAGCAGTTTCAATAGCCCCCCAGATACGCAGTATTTT. Together with reference TRBV28 and TRBJ2-3, the CDR3 gives the full variable domain: DVKVTQSSRYLVKRTGEKVFLECVQDMDHENMFWYRQDPGLGLRLIYFSYDVKMKEKGDIPEGYSVSREKKERFSLILESASTNQTSMYLCASSFNSPPDTQYFGPGTRLTVL.

The chain joins TRBV7-6 to TRBJ1-1, with D perhaps matching TRBD1 (6 bases). This CDR3 has 13 amino acids. With 4 bases removed from V and 7 bases from J, the gap between germline ends came to 13 bases. Germline V gene lookup returns CDR1 SGHVS and CDR2 FNYEAQ. CDR3 DNA sequence: TGTGCCAGCAGCTCGGGCCCCAGGGGTGAAGCTTTCTTT. The encoded protein is CASSSGPRGEAFF.

This sequence joins TRBV5-6 and TRBJ2-2, with D hard to call. The V gene's germline CDR1 is SGHDT and CDR2 YYEEEE. This CDR3 comprises 12 residues. V was pared by 4 bases and J by 4 bases, with 5 bases between. The DNA of the CDR3 is TGTGCCAGCAGCCCTGTCACCGGGGAGCTGTTTTTT. Its protein product is CASSPVTGELFF.

This rearrangement joins TRBV6-6 to TRBJ2-2; no clear D gene. Trimming took 0 bases from V and 2 from J, leaving 7 bases between them. Germline values: CDR1 MNHNY, CDR2 SVGAGI (reference sequence). This CDR3 spans 15 amino acids. CDR3 residues: CASSYSLLNTGELFF. The DNA for the CDR3 is TGTGCCAGCAGTTACTCGCTACTTAACACCGGGGAGCTGTTTTTT.

The chain links TRBV18 to TRBJ2-1; TRBD1 matches at 10 bases. This CDR3 comprises 15 residues. The V segment lost 2 bases and the J segment 5 bases; nucleotides outside the gene matches: 3. CDR1 and CDR2 from the germline V gene are KGHSH and LQKENI. The CDR3 region has the DNA TGTGCCAGCTCACCAAGGGACAGGGGAGACAATGAGCAGTTCTTC. It is translated as CASSPRDRGDNEQFF.

In its sample, this clone was seen once. As the CDR3 is not closed by the conserved phenylalanine or tryptophan, this likely results from a read error. This chain connects TRBV7-9 to TRBJ2-7; 8 bases are a match to TRBD1. The CDR3 is 16 residues long. V shed 5 bases, J shed 5 bases, and the junction held 14 bases outside the gene matches. The germline gives CDR1 SEHNR, CDR2 FQNEAQ (reference sequence). The CDR3 is CASSVQKAGGPHEQYL. CDR3 nucleotide sequence: TGTGCCAGCAGCGTTCAAAAGGCAGGGGGCCCCCACGAGCAGTACCTC.

The V call is TRBV5-1, the J call TRBJ2-7; TRBD2 might be the D (5 bases). Germline values: CDR1 SGHRS, CDR2 YFSETQ. The CDR3 spans 13 residues. The V and J ends lost 2 bases and 2 bases respectively, with 8 bases between them. Written as DNA, the CDR3 is TGCGCCAGCAGCTTACCGGGGACCTACGAGCAGTACTTC. This gives the protein CASSLPGTYEQYF.

The chain combines TRBV28 with TRBJ1-1, with 9 bases fitting TRBD1. This CDR3 has 14 residues. V shed 6 bases and J 1 base; nucleotides not matched to a gene: 3. Germline V gives CDR1 MDHEN, CDR2 SYDVKM. CDR3 sequence reads: CASRTGGANTEAFF. Written as DNA, the CDR3 is TGTGCCAGCAGAACAGGGGGCGCGAACACTGAAGCTTTCTTT.

The gene calls are TRBV7-9 and TRBJ2-2; 9 nucleotides agree with TRBD1. V shed 5 bases, J shed 7 bases, and the junction held 8 bases outside the gene matches. Germline V gene lookup returns CDR1 SEHNR and CDR2 FQNEAQ (reference sequence). The CDR3 totals 15 residues. The CDR3 DNA reads TGTGCCAGCAGCCAGGGACAGGGTGTTTACGGGGAGCTGTTTTTT. It codes for CASSQGQGVYGELFF. Complete variable domain (other parts from reference TRBV7-9 and TRBJ2-2): DTGVSQNPRHKITKRGQNVTFRCDPISEHNRLYWYRQTLGQGPEFLTYFQNEAQLEKSRLLSDRFSAERPKGSFSTLEIQRTEQGDSAMYLCASSQGQGVYGELFFGEGSRLTVL.

The chain combines TRBV6-5 with TRBJ1-5; maybe TRBD1 (6 bases). In germline, CDR1 is MNHEY, CDR2 SVGAGI. Between the trimmed V and J ends, which lost 2 bases and 3 bases, there was a span of 11 bases. The CDR3 extends over 15 amino acids. The CDR3 is CASSYAGGYNQPQHF. The CDR3 DNA reads TGTGCCAGCAGTTACGCGGGGGGCTACAATCAGCCCCAGCATTTT.